This TCR beta chain was sequenced in a study of shared clonotypes between healthy human individuals. The V gene end was trimmed by 3 bases and the J gene end by 2 bases; junction bases not matched to a gene: 2. The CDR3 spans 14 residues. Authors' processing steps: ImmunoSEQ output lacked quality scores and full-length reads, limiting matched filtering. The table came from immunoSEQ multiplex PCR; TCRdb's copy has only in-frame clones and leaves some out. Clonal size and the V and J genes are those of that table, whereas D and trimming came from the DNA. The table lists about a million clones, 70% to 80% of them singletons. Healthy and HIV-negative, the adult donors had no recent acute infections or vaccinations.

The chain is built from TRBV23-1 and TRBJ2-5, with 8 positions matching TRBD1. TRBV23-1 is designated an ORF whose function remains uncertain. The sample comprised memory CD4+ T cells from PBMCs. Indicated subset: CD45RA-negative fraction. The source is a man younger than 35 in good health. Some clones in this sample may be carry-over from other donors' samples. The CDR3 spells CASSQTGEQETQYF. Here the CDR3 DNA reads TGCGCCAGCAGTCAGACAGGGGAACAAGAGACCCAGTACTTC.